The 10 T cell receptor beta chains listed next were all sequenced from one sample in a study of memory CD4+ T cells and cytomegalovirus serostatus. Clones were sequenced by immunoSEQ multiplex PCR, and TCRdb holds only the in-frame ones, with some missing. The table shows approximately 92,000 clones, with 80% occurring only once. Single viable CD3+CD4+CD8-CD45RO+ cells were sorted as the memory CD4+ T cells. Source material: memory CD4+ T cells from blood. Source of these receptors: an adult in good health and CMV-seropositive.

V and J are TRBV6-1 and TRBJ2-4; D gene unclear. Germline V gene data show CDR1 as MNHNS and CDR2 as SASEGT. This CDR3 is 11 amino acids long. V was clipped by 3 bases and J by 8 bases, with 5 bases between them. The CDR3: CASSDTYIQYF. For the CDR3, the DNA is TGTGCCAGCAGTGACACTTACATTCAGTACTTC.

The chain has TRBV9 and TRBJ2-5; the match to TRBD2 covers 8 bases. This CDR3 comprises 16 residues. The germline CDR1 and CDR2 sequences are SGDLS and YYNGEE. J was trimmed by 2 bases and V by 1 base; bases with no gene match: 7. The CDR3 DNA reads as TGTGCCAGCAGCGTAACGAGCGGGAGAAAGCAAGAGACCCAGTACTTC. Encoded protein: CASSVTSGRKQETQYF.

This clone was seen just once. This chain joins TRBV7-2 and TRBJ2-3, with no clear D. Germline V gene sequence: CDR1 SGHTA, CDR2 FQGNSA. The CDR3 consists of 13 residues. V gave up 5 bases and J gave up 2 bases, with 8 bases separating them. The CDR3 is CASSVRITDTQYF. The CDR3 region has the DNA TGTGCCAGCAGCGTACGAATCACAGATACGCAGTATTTT.

This sequence joins TRBV6-1 and TRBJ2-5; TRBD2 matches at 13 bases. The length of the CDR3 is 17 residues. Trimming cost V 1 base and J 5 bases; bases outside gene matches: 7. The germline gives CDR1 MNHNS, CDR2 SASEGT. CDR3 sequence reads: CASSEGLAGGWTETQYF. CDR3 nucleotide sequence: TGTGCCAGCAGTGAAGGACTAGCGGGAGGCTGGACGGAGACCCAGTACTTC.

In its sample, this clone was seen a few times. The chain links TRBV27 to TRBJ2-7; 7 bases fit TRBD1. V trimming: 1 base; J trimming: 2 bases; junction bases outside the gene matches: 5. The CDR3 sequence is 15 residues long. Germline loops: CDR1 MNHEY, CDR2 SMNVEV (reference sequence). CDR3 sequence reads: CASSLYRDRPYEQYF. In DNA form, the CDR3 reads TGTGCCAGCAGTTTATACCGGGACAGACCCTACGAGCAGTACTTC.

The gene calls are TRBV27 and TRBJ1-1; 9 bases fit TRBD1. In germline, CDR1 is MNHEY, CDR2 SMNVEV (reference sequence). This CDR3 spans 17 amino acids. V lost 3 bases to trimming and J lost 2 bases; unmatched junction nucleotides: 10. In DNA, the CDR3 is TGTGCCAGCAGTTTGGACTACAGGGGGCGGACCAACACTGAAGCTTTCTTT. Its protein product is CASSLDYRGRTNTEAFF.

This clone appeared once. V and J are TRBV19 and TRBJ1-1; the D gene is possibly TRBD1 (5 bases). V was clipped by 9 bases and J by 5 bases, with 19 bases between them. The CDR3 is made up of 14 amino acids. Germline V gives CDR1 LNHDA, CDR2 SQIVND (reference sequence). In DNA form, the CDR3 reads TGTGCCAGCAGAAGTACGGGGGAGAGAACTGAAGCTTTCTTT. Its translation is CASRSTGERTEAFF. Full variable domain (missing parts from reference TRBV19 and TRBJ1-1): DGGITQSPKYLFRKEGQNVTLSCEQNLNHDAMYWYRQDPGQGLRLIYYSQIVNDFQKGDIAEGYSVSREKKESFPLTVTSAQKNPTAFYLCASRSTGERTEAFFGQGTRLTVV.

The chain couples TRBV5-6 to TRBJ2-5; D not certain. This CDR3 spans 15 amino acids. The V end was cut by 0 bases, the J end by 5 bases, with 14 bases between. Germline CDR1 and CDR2: SGHDT and YYEEEE. The CDR3 DNA reads TGTGCCAGCAGCTTGGGACATCCCGACGGGGAGACCCAGTACTTC. It encodes CASSLGHPDGETQYF.

This chain links TRBV5-5 with TRBJ2-3, with D tentatively TRBD1 (6 bases). The CDR3 is 12 residues long. V lost 2 bases and J 6 bases, leaving 7 bases between the germline ends. CDR1 SGHKS and CDR2 YYEKEE come from the germline V gene (reference sequence). The DNA of the CDR3 is TGTGCCAGCAGCTTAAGGGGGGATACGCAGTATTTT. This codes for CASSLRGDTQYF.

The chain couples TRBV28 to TRBJ2-7; D possibly corresponds to TRBD2 (6 bases). There are 13 residues in the CDR3. V dropped 8 bases and J dropped 3 bases, with 14 bases sitting between them. Germline CDR1 reads MDHEN; CDR2 reads SYDVKM. The CDR3 reads CASWTTLDYEQYF. Written as DNA, the CDR3 is TGTGCCAGCTGGACTACGTTGGACTACGAGCAGTACTTC.